This TCR beta chain stems from a study of T cells in Graves' hyperthyroidism and ophthalmopathy. The investigators amplified TCR beta CDR3 regions from RNA transcripts. The primer set for the first-round RT-PCR of the TCR CDR3 was HTBI. Using its own MiXCR run on the multiplex PCR reads, TCRdb lists one record per CDR3 protein. Found here are approximately 430,000 distinct CDR3 sequences, around a sixth of them singletons; the top ten hold around 14%. Germline V CDR1 and CDR2: SGHAT, FQNNGV. This CDR3 is built from 14 residues. Trimming removed 5 bases from V and 6 bases from J; junction bases left unmatched: 8. Uncontrolled infection, other autoimmune disease, pregnancy or lactation barred patients from enrollment. Cells are PBMCs isolated from around 10 ml of fresh blood. Findings and limits, study-wide: Also found in blood were most expanded thyroid clonotypes above 0.001.

This clonotype came up many times. Its antigen is as yet unknown. The gene calls are TRBV11-2 and TRBJ2-7, with 9 positions matching TRBD2. The source is a woman between 18 and 30 years old with Graves' hyperthyroidism. The sample consisted of blood. In DNA, the CDR3 is TGTGCCAGCAGCATTAGCGGGAGACCGGGCGAGCAGTACTTC. It translates to CASSISGRPGEQYF.